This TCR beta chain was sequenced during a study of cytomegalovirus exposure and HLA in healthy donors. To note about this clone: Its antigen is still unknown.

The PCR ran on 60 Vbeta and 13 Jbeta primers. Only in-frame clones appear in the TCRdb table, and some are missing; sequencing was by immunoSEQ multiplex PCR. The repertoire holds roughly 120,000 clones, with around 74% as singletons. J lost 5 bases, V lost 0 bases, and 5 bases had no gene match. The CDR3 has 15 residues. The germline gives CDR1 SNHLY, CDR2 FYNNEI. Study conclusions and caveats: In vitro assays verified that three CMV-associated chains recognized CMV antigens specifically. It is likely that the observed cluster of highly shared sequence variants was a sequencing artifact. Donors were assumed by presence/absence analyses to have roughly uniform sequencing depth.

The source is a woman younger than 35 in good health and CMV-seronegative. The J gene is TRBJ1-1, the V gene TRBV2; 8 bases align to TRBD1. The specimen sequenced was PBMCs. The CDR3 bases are TGTGCCAGCAGTGAAGCAGGGACAGGAGGAACTGAAGCTTTCTTT. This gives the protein CASSEAGTGGTEAFF.